These 5 T cell receptor beta chains came from one sample sequenced in a study of T cell responses to AZD1222 COVID-19 vaccine (dated by TCRdb to 2020 to 2023). The time point label, as the study defines it: baseline before first vaccination. The library came from the immunoSEQ multiplex PCR assay. The table was pulled from immuneACCESS by TCRdb, which kept in-frame rearrangements only. Such tables lose some clones; where checked, under half of the loss comes from unresolved V genes, and the rest has no known cause. This sample gives 140,000 to 150,000 clones in total; approximately 94% of them show up just once. The top ten clonotypes cover about 9% of the sample. This specimen consisted of peripheral blood, obtained on day 0 of AZD1222 vaccination. These receptors all come from an adult in good health.

CDR3 protein: CASKAAPNHEQYF. CDR3 DNA: TGTGCCAGCAAAGCCGCGCCTAACCACGAGCAGTACTTC. This rearrangement joins TRBV13 to TRBJ2-7; D is ambiguous. CDR1 and CDR2 (germline): PRHDT, FYEKMQ (reference sequence). Trimming stripped 7 bases from V and 5 bases from J, with 15 bases between. CDR3 length: 13 amino acids.

The V and J genes are TRBV5-4 and TRBJ1-1; tentatively, D is TRBD1 (5 bases). V was clipped by 4 bases and J by 2 bases, with 18 bases between them. The germline gives CDR1 SGHNT, CDR2 YYREEE (reference sequence). This CDR3 region has 16 residues. The DNA of the CDR3 is TGTGCCAGCAGCCCTCCAACCCGAGGACAAAACACTGAAGCTTTCTTT. Its protein is CASSPPTRGQNTEAFF.

This chain joins TRBV25-1 and TRBJ1-4; D is possibly TRBD1 (6 bases). Trimming took 4 bases from V and 0 from J, leaving 15 bases between them. Germline CDR1 and CDR2: MGHDK and SYGVNS. This CDR3 has 17 amino acids. CDR3 sequence: CASSVSIGQSTNEKLFF. DNA of the CDR3: TGTGCCAGCAGTGTTTCGATAGGACAGTCAACTAATGAAAAACTGTTTTTT. The variable domain in full, with the rest retrieved from reference TRBV25-1 and TRBJ1-4, is EADIYQTPRYLVIGTGKKITLECSQTMGHDKMYWYQQDPGMELHLIHYSYGVNSTEKGDLSSESTVSRIRTEHFPLTLESARPSHTSQYLCASSVSIGQSTNEKLFFGSGTQLSVL.

This clone was picked up a small number of times. As DNA, the CDR3 is TGTGCCTGGAGTGAGGACCGCAATCAGCCCCAGCATTTT. This sequence encodes CAWSEDRNQPQHF. The gene calls are TRBV30 and TRBJ1-5; D not certain. CDR1 is GTSNPN and CDR2 is SVGIG in the germline V gene (reference sequence). The CDR3 is made up of 13 amino acids. The ends were cut back, 1 base at V and 2 bases at J, with 6 bases in the middle.

The chain joins TRBV19 to TRBJ1-6; a possible D gene is TRBD1 (5 bases). Germline V lookup: CDR1 LNHDA, CDR2 SQIVND (reference sequence). The CDR3 contains 15 residues. V was trimmed by 5 bases and J by 6 bases, leaving 14 bases between them. The CDR3 DNA reads as TGTGCCAGTAGTGGGCGGGGGGTTGGTAATTCACCCCTCCACTTT. Translating gives CASSGRGVGNSPLHF.